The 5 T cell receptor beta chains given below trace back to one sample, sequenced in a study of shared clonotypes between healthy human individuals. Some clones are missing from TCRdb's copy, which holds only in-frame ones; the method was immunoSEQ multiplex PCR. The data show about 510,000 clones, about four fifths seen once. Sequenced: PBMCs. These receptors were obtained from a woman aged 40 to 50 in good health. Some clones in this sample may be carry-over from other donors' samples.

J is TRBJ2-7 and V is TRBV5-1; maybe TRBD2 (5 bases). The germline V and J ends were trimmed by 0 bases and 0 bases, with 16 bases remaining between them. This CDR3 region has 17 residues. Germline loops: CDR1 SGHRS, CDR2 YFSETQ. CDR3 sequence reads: CASSLAGPSFASYEQYF. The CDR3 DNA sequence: TGCGCCAGCAGCTTGGCCGGTCCTAGCTTCGCCTCCTACGAGCAGTACTTC. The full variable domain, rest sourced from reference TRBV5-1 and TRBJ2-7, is KAGVTQTPRYLIKTRGQQVTLSCSPISGHRSVSWYQQTPGQGLQFLFEYFSETQRNKGNFPGRFSGRQFSNSRSEMNVSTLELGDSALYLCASSLAGPSFASYEQYFGPGTRLTVT.

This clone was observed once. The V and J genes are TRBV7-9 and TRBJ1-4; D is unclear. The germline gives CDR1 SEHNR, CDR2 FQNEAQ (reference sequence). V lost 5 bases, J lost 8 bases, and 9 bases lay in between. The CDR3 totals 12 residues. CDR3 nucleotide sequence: TGTGCCAGCAGCCTCCAACTGGAAAAACTGTTTTTT. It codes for CASSLQLEKLFF.

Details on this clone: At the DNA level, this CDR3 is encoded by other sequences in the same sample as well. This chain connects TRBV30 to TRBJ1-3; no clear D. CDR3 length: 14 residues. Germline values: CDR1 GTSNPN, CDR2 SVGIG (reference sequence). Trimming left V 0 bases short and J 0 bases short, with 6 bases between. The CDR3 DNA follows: TGTGCCTGGAGTGTAGGCAGCTCTGGAAACACCATATATTTT. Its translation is CAWSVGSSGNTIYF.

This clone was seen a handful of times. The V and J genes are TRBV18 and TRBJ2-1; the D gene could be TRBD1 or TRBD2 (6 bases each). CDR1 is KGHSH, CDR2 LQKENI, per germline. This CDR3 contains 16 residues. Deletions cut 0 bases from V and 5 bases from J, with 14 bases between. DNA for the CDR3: TGTGCCAGCTCACCACCGTCCGGGGGCGGCCACAATGAGCAGTTCTTC. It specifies CASSPPSGGGHNEQFF.

The CDR3 is CAISVEQETQYF. The DNA of the CDR3 is TGTGCCATCAGTGTGGAGCAAGAGACCCAGTACTTC. J is TRBJ2-5 and V is TRBV10-3; D remains ambiguous. The CDR3 consists of 12 residues. V lost 4 bases to trimming and J lost 2 bases, with 5 bases between them. The germline gives CDR1 ENHRY, CDR2 SYGVKD.